Shown below are 20 T cell receptor beta chains from a single sample sequenced in a study of blood T cells in healthy people across ages. A J-beta primer mix and a sample-barcoded 5' primer were used in a second PCR of about 7 to 12 cycles. TCRdb re-derived calls from the 5' RACE reads in MiXCR, one entry per CDR3 protein. The table has about 500,000 distinct CDR3 sequences, around 24% seen once. The same sample was also used in a study of T cells of mothers and their children.

Sequencing used blood. Source of these receptors: a boy aged 5-17 years in good health.

This chain connects TRBV18 to TRBJ2-5; tentatively, D is TRBD1 (5 bases). Germline CDR1 is KGHSH and CDR2 is LQKENI. The CDR3 length is 15 residues. V lost 4 bases, J lost 2 bases, and 14 bases lay in between. For the CDR3, the DNA is TGTGCCAGCTCACGAAGGACACCGAAGCAAGAGACCCAGTACTTC. Protein product: CASSRRTPKQETQYF. The variable domain in full, with the rest retrieved from reference TRBV18 and TRBJ2-5, is NAGVMQNPRHLVRRRGQEARLRCSPMKGHSHVYWYRQLPEEGLKFMVYLQKENIIDESGMPKERFSAEFPKEGPSILRIQQVVRGDSAAYFCASSRRTPKQETQYFGPGTRLLVL.

This sequence joins TRBV27 and TRBJ2-3, with unresolved D. The CDR3 runs 13 residues. The V and J ends lost 2 bases and 3 bases respectively, with 6 bases between them. Germline CDR1 is MNHEY and CDR2 is SMNVEV (reference sequence). Here the CDR3 reads CASSLRKTDTQYF. The CDR3 DNA reads as TGTGCCAGCAGTTTACGAAAAACAGATACGCAGTATTTT.

The chain employs TRBV6-7 and TRBJ2-1; D is perhaps TRBD1 or TRBD2 (5 bases each). TRBV6-7 is an ORF, with its function uncertain. This CDR3 has 12 amino acids. DNA for the CDR3: TGTGACCGGCAGGGAGTTACCAATGAGCAGTTCTTC. This encodes CDRQGVTNEQFF.

The chain couples TRBV20-1 to TRBJ2-1; 8 bases agree with TRBD1. The length of the CDR3 is 13 residues. V lost 3 bases, J lost 5 bases, and 3 bases stayed unmatched. Germline CDR1 reads DFQATT; CDR2 reads SNEGSKA (reference sequence). As DNA, the CDR3 is TGCAGTGCTAGCAGGGGGCAAAACAATGAGCAGTTCTTC. It translates to CSASRGQNNEQFF.

The sample holds a few counts of this clonotype. The chain is built from TRBV12-3 or TRBV12-4 and TRBJ1-3; no firm D call. The CDR3 sequence is 13 residues long. V lost 6 bases and J 7 bases, leaving 13 bases between the germline ends. The chain's CDR3 is CASRTKMSNTIYF. The CDR3 nucleotides read TGTGCCAGCAGAACCAAGATGAGTAACACCATATATTTT.

The J gene is TRBJ2-7, the V gene TRBV20-1; unclear D gene. V lost 0 bases and J 2 bases, leaving 11 bases between the germline ends. Germline CDR1 is DFQATT and CDR2 is SNEGSKA (reference sequence). This CDR3 has 14 residues. The CDR3 loop is CSARDHEQTYEQYF. The CDR3 DNA reads as TGCAGTGCTAGAGATCACGAGCAGACCTACGAGCAGTACTTC.

The V gene is TRBV19, the J gene TRBJ2-7, with 9 nucleotides matching TRBD1. CDR1 is LNHDA, CDR2 SQIVND, per germline (reference sequence). Trimming took 4 bases from V and 4 from J; bases not matched to a gene: 11. CDR3 length equals 16 residues. The CDR3 sequence: CASSKTGTGTMYEQYF. The CDR3 DNA reads TGTGCCAGTAGTAAAACCGGGACAGGGACGATGTACGAGCAGTACTTC. Looking up the rest from reference TRBV19 and TRBJ2-7 gives the full variable domain: DGGITQSPKYLFRKEGQNVTLSCEQNLNHDAMYWYRQDPGQGLRLIYYSQIVNDFQKGDIAEGYSVSREKKESFPLTVTSAQKNPTAFYLCASSKTGTGTMYEQYFGPGTRLTVT.

This chain links TRBV2 with TRBJ1-6; the D is unclear. The CDR3 is 14 residues long. Germline assignment: CDR1 SNHLY and CDR2 FYNNEI. V lost 1 base and J lost 10, with 11 bases in between. CDR3 bases: TGTGCCAGCAGTGAAGAGGCGGTGCCCTCACCCCTCCACTTT. Translation gives CASSEEAVPSPLHF.

This clonotype was counted only a few times. The CDR3 is CASRRDRDYEQYF. CDR3 DNA: TGTGCCAGCAGGAGGGACAGGGACTACGAGCAGTACTTC. The chain is built from TRBV6-5 and TRBJ2-7; 9 positions match TRBD1. The CDR3 covers 13 residues. CDR1 is MNHEY and CDR2 is SVGAGI in the germline V gene. Trimming removed 6 bases from V and 3 bases from J; junction bases left unmatched: 3.

The chain employs TRBV13 and TRBJ2-7; D might be TRBD1 (6 bases). Germline loops: CDR1 PRHDT, CDR2 FYEKMQ (reference sequence). V was clipped by 7 bases and J by 3 bases, with 19 bases between them. The CDR3 runs 15 residues. The DNA of the CDR3 is TGTGCCAGCAACCTCAGGGGCCCCTTTAACTACGAGCAGTACTTC. It is translated as CASNLRGPFNYEQYF.

This clonotype was detected a few times. The chain has TRBV6-2 or TRBV6-3 and TRBJ2-5; 13 bases map to TRBD2. J gave up 3 bases and V 6 bases, and 10 bases lay outside the gene matches. Germline CDR1 is MNHEY and CDR2 is SVGEGT. The CDR3 runs 17 residues. The CDR3 loop reads CASSQRGTSGKEETQYF. The DNA for the CDR3 is TGTGCCAGCAGCCAGCGTGGGACTAGCGGGAAGGAAGAGACCCAGTACTTC.

The chain combines TRBV7-2 with TRBJ2-6; D gene uncertain. The CDR3 runs to 16 residues. CDR1 is SGHTA and CDR2 is FQGNSA in the germline V gene. V dropped 4 bases and J dropped 4 bases, with 14 bases sitting between them. CDR3: CASSSRSGSGANVLTF. The CDR3 nucleotides read TGTGCCAGCAGCTCAAGATCAGGATCAGGGGCCAACGTCCTGACTTTC.

This clonotype was counted only a few times. CDR3 residues: CASSWLAGGPLEQFF. Written as DNA, the CDR3 is TGTGCCAGCAGTTGGCTAGCGGGGGGGCCTTTAGAGCAGTTCTTC. The chain has TRBV12-3 or TRBV12-4 and TRBJ2-5, with TRBD2 identical over 12 bases. The J call may be wrong; the DNA end is better matched by TRBJ2-1. This CDR3 contains 15 residues.

The chain is built from TRBV2 and TRBJ2-3, with D uncertain. The CDR3 runs 15 residues. Trimming took off 3 bases at V and 8 bases at J, with 18 bases between the two ends. Germline CDR1 and CDR2: SNHLY and FYNNEI. The CDR3 DNA follows: TGTGCCAGCAGTGACAACCCGGTCATGGCAGTTACGCAGTATTTT. Translating gives CASSDNPVMAVTQYF.

This clonotype was recorded a few times. The chain recombines TRBV4-1 with TRBJ2-7; the D gene could be TRBD1 or TRBD2 (5 bases each). Germline values: CDR1 MGHRA, CDR2 YSYEKL. The CDR3 length is 16 residues. Trimming pared 2 bases from V and 12 bases from J, leaving 26 bases between. CDR3 sequence reads: CASSQTHRDPLPRGYF. The DNA for the CDR3 is TGCGCCAGCAGCCAAACTCACCGGGACCCTTTGCCCCGAGGGTACTTC.

This clonotype has a handful of counts. The chain joins TRBV5-1 to TRBJ2-5; TRBD1 matches 7 bases. Germline CDR1 SGHRS, CDR2 YFSETQ. CDR3 length equals 16 residues. J was trimmed by 4 bases and V by 0 bases; bases with no gene match: 9. CDR3 residues: CASSLVQRGQRETQYF. In DNA form, the CDR3 reads TGCGCCAGCAGCTTGGTCCAGAGGGGGCAGCGAGAGACCCAGTACTTC.

Only a few counts were recorded for this clonotype. This chain joins TRBV6-6 and TRBJ2-5; the D gene is possibly TRBD1 (6 bases). The J call may be mistaken, given a closer DNA end match to TRBJ2-1. Germline CDR1 MNHNY, CDR2 SVGAGI (reference sequence). The CDR3 is made up of 15 amino acids. CDR3 nucleotide sequence: TGTGCCAGCAGTCCAGACCAGGGGTCTAGGGATGAGCAGTTCTTC. This sequence encodes CASSPDQGSRDEQFF.

This clonotype was detected once. CDR3 amino acids: CASSQLGRESSYNEQFF. CDR3 coding DNA: TGCGCCAGCAGCCAACTCGGGCGGGAGAGCTCCTACAATGAGCAGTTCTTC. The chain is built from TRBV4-1 and TRBJ2-1; TRBD2 agrees at 7 bases. The CDR3 runs 17 residues. After removal of 2 bases from V and 0 bases from J, the junction contained 7 bases not matched to a gene. Germline lookup yields CDR1 MGHRA and CDR2 YSYEKL.

In its sample, this clonotype was seen many times. V usage is TRBV12-3 or TRBV12-4 and J usage is TRBJ2-5; D possibly corresponds to TRBD1 (5 bases). CDR3 size: 16 residues. Trimming shortened V by 3 bases and J by 2 bases, and 16 bases separated the two germline ends. CDR3 protein: CASSFSSDRIQETQYF. For the CDR3, the DNA is TGTGCCAGCAGTTTTTCCTCCGACAGAATACAAGAGACCCAGTACTTC.

This clonotype has a handful of counts. V gene TRBV10-3 combines with J gene TRBJ2-5, with 9 positions matching TRBD1. Trimming took 0 bases from V and 4 from J; bases not matched to a gene: 3. Germline V gives CDR1 ENHRY, CDR2 SYGVKD. The CDR3 loop spans 15 amino acids. The CDR3 coding sequence is TGTGCCATCAGTGAGTCGAAGGGACAGGGAGAGACCCAGTACTTC. Translated: CAISESKGQGETQYF.